The rows below give T cell receptor beta chains drawn from one sample of a study of T cells in Graves' hyperthyroidism and ophthalmopathy. TCRdb called the multiplex PCR reads again in MiXCR, with one record for every CDR3 protein. The data show 560,000 or so distinct CDR3 sequences, with roughly 50% seen just once and about 7.9% held by the top ten. Sequencing input: peripheral blood or thyroid tissue (not recorded which). These receptor sequences come from a woman aged 18-29 years with Graves' hyperthyroidism. Both conserved end residues are part of each CDR3. A D gene is named only where the DNA matches it firmly. Clone size is shown for a subset of rows, as once, few, many or a class of expanded clone.

j_gene | v_gene | d_gene | abundance | len | CDR3aa | CDR3nt
TRBJ1-1 | TRBV5-1 | . | . | 13 | CASSLGTKTEAFF | TGCGCCAGCAGCTTAGGGACAAAAACTGAAGCTTTCTTT
TRBJ1-6 | TRBV25-1 | . | . | 19 | CASSIYLCSVAGEGSPLHF | .
TRBJ1-4 | TRBV10-3 | . | many | 13 | CAIRQGSNEKLFF | TGTGCCATCAGACAGGGATCTAATGAAAAACTGTTTTTT
TRBJ2-7 | TRBV29-1 | . | . | 12 | CSKQSNQPQQYF | TGCAGCAAGCAGAGCAATCAGCCCCAGCAGTACTTC
TRBJ2-5 | TRBV29-1 | TRBD2 | . | 13 | CSFASGKEETQYF | TGCAGTTTCGCTAGCGGGAAGGAAGAGACCCAGTACTTC
TRBJ2-2 | TRBV7-6 | . | . | 16 | CASSLASRDYTGELFF | TGTGCCAGCAGCTTAGCTTCGCGGGACTACACCGGGGAGCTGTTTTTT
TRBJ1-3 | TRBV15 | . | . | 15 | CATSGDRHSGNTIYF | TGTGCCACCAGCGGCGACCGACACTCTGGAAACACCATATATTTT
TRBJ2-7 | TRBV15 | TRBD2 | . | 16 | CATSRERLAGSQDRYF | TGTGCCACCAGCAGAGAACGGCTAGCGGGAAGTCAAGACCGGTACTTC
TRBJ1-5 | TRBV6-6 | . | few | 14 | CASSFSGAFQPQHF | TGTGCCAGCAGTTTCTCAGGGGCTTTTCAGCCCCAGCATTTT
TRBJ2-7 | TRBV5-1 | . | many | 13 | CASSRDGLYEQYF | TGCGCCAGCAGCCGGGACGGACTCTACGAGCAGTACTTC
TRBJ1-1 | TRBV7-9 | . | . | 14 | CASISRLWRTEAFF | TGTGCCAGCATTTCCCGCCTGTGGAGGACTGAAGCTTTCTTT
TRBJ2-6 | TRBV7-2 | TRBD1 | few | 15 | CASSQGTGGANVLTF | TGTGCCAGCAGCCAAGGGACAGGTGGGGCCAACGTCCTGACTTTC
TRBJ1-2 | TRBV7-9 | . | . | 14 | CASSSSFREEGYTF | TGTGCCAGCAGCTCCTCATTCAGGGAAGAAGGCTACACCTTC
TRBJ2-7 | TRBV19 | . | few | 12 | CASSTGFYEQYF | TGTGCCAGTAGTACAGGATTCTACGAGCAGTACTTC
TRBJ2-7 | TRBV7-2 | . | . | 14 | CASSLRQGLIEQYF | TGTGCCAGCAGCTTACGGCAGGGATTGATCGAGCAGTACTTC
TRBJ2-6 | TRBV15 | . | . | 17 | CATSSQLRVSGANVLTF | TGTGCCACCAGCAGCCAGCTCAGGGTTTCTGGGGCCAACGTCCTGACTTTC
TRBJ1-2 | TRBV10-3 | . | . | 15 | CAISESTGRRDGYTF | TGTGCCATCAGTGAGTCTACAGGGCGGCGCGATGGCTACACCTTC
TRBJ2-2 | TRBV24-1 | . | . | 15 | CATSDSHRAGGELFF | TGTGCCACCAGTGATTCCCACAGGGCAGGCGGGGAGCTGTTTTTT
TRBJ2-3 | TRBV2 | . | . | 11 | CASRTMDTQYF | TGTGCCAGCAGGACTATGGATACGCAGTATTTT
TRBJ2-6 | TRBV15 | . | . | 18 | CATSRDRPGLPGANVLTF | TGTGCCACCAGCAGAGATAGGCCGGGGTTGCCTGGGGCCAACGTCCTGACTTTC
TRBJ1-1 | TRBV7-2 | . | . | 15 | CASSPSPGRATEAFF | TGTGCCAGCAGCCCAAGTCCAGGGAGGGCCACTGAAGCTTTCTTT
TRBJ1-1 | TRBV7-8 | . | few | 15 | CASSPRRGSEAEAFF | TGTGCCAGCAGCCCACGACGTGGGTCGGAGGCTGAAGCTTTCTTT
TRBJ1-1 | TRBV20-1 | TRBD1 | few | 16 | CSARGTGGRLNTEAFF | TGCAGTGCCAGGGGGACAGGGGGCCGCTTGAACACTGAAGCTTTCTTT
TRBJ1-1 | TRBV20-1 | . | few | 13 | CSGWGAMNTEAFF | TGCAGTGGTTGGGGGGCGATGAACACTGAAGCTTTCTTT
TRBJ2-6 | TRBV24-1 | . | many | 17 | CATSDPTGPSGANVLTF | TGTGCCACCAGTGATCCGACCGGACCCTCTGGGGCCAACGTCCTGACTTTC
TRBJ2-7 | TRBV20-1 | . | . | 15 | CSARDTGEPGAEQYF | TGCAGTGCTAGAGATACGGGGGAACCGGGAGCCGAGCAGTACTTC
TRBJ1-5 | TRBV10-3 | TRBD1 | many | 14 | CATEGTGSNQPQHF | TGTGCCACTGAAGGGACAGGTAGCAATCAGCCCCAGCATTTT
TRBJ1-1 | TRBV29-1 | . | . | 10 | CSLPDTEAFF | TGCAGCTTACCGGACACTGAAGCTTTCTTT
TRBJ2-3 | TRBV9 | . | . | 12 | CASSVDRDTQYF | TGTGCCAGCAGCGTAGACAGGGATACGCAGTATTTT
TRBJ1-2 | TRBV7-2 | . | . | 15 | CASSFGQLLSYGYTF | TGTGCCAGCAGCTTCGGACAGCTCCTATCCTATGGCTACACCTTC
TRBJ1-5 | TRBV7-3 | . | many | 13 | CASSLSGDQPQHF | TGTGCCAGCAGCTTGAGCGGGGATCAGCCCCAGCATTTT
TRBJ2-7 | TRBV7-6 | . | many | 13 | CASSSIRTYEQYF | TGTGCCAGCAGCTCCATACGTACCTACGAGCAGTACTTC